Ten or more counts support the clone carrying this T cell receptor beta chain. Its antigen is unknown. TCRdb re-called the 5' RACE reads through MiXCR, storing one row per CDR3 protein. This sample yields 100,000 to 150,000 distinct CDR3 sequences, of which about a sixth are seen a single time; approximately 30% belongs to the top ten. The germline V and J ends were trimmed by 0 bases and 5 bases, with 14 bases remaining between them. From germline, CDR1 is SQVTM and CDR2 ANQGSEA. The CDR3 spans 14 residues. The data derive from a study of CD8 T cells in ankylosing spondylitis. General study results and limits: Roughly eight highly homologous variants made up a TCR beta motif that seemed to typify ankylosing spondylitis blood.

Material: blood, either unsorted or a sorted T cell fraction (not recorded which). The rearrangement links TRBV29-1 to TRBJ2-7, with D perhaps matching TRBD2 (5 bases). The sequence derives from a male donor with ankylosing spondylitis. For the CDR3, the DNA is TGCAGCGTTGAAGACGGTTACACCGGGGACGAGCAGTACTTC. As protein: CSVEDGYTGDEQYF.